This TCR beta chain was identified in a study of cytomegalovirus exposure and HLA in healthy donors (dated 2017 in TCRdb). As for the study more broadly: According to a later analysis, one platform produced both the roughly 120 validation repertoires and the 666 repertoires of the first cohort. The aim of the study was to test whether cataloging public T cell receptors could identify signatures of past pathogen exposure. A separate validation cohort of about 110 different subjects was used in addition to the 666-subject first cohort. High-throughput TCR immunosequencing, statistical association of individual TCRs with disease status, and machine learning were combined to predict cytomegalovirus infection status.

Details on this clone: Its antigen is still unknown. The input lacks base qualities; no much larger clone sits a single base away.

Measured from the cysteine to the phenylalanine, the CDR3 is 14 residues long. Of all the DNA, just the CDR3 is kept, 42 bases in frame from base 1. V loses 3 bases, J loses 4 bases, and the germline ends lie 7 bases apart. Via the germline V gene, CDR1 is SGHTA and CDR2 FQGNSA. Donors formed part of the validation cohort, which comprised approximately 130 subjects and was distinct from the first cohort of over 500 subjects. Library construction relied on the immunoSEQ multiplex PCR assay. Regarding the original processing steps: A statistical classification framework was developed to diagnose cytomegalovirus status using the catalog of TCR beta chain sequences. Not all clones reach the TCRdb copy of this immuneACCESS table, which keeps in-frame sequences only. Checked studies attribute under half of the gap to unresolved V genes and leave the rest unexplained. The V and J calls and clone size were taken over from that table, and D and trimming were inferred from the DNA. Across this sample there are about 110,000 clones, with about 88% seen only once. Roughly 2% of the sample belongs to the ten largest clones.

Study-level results and caveats: In vitro tests confirmed that a few of the cytomegalovirus-associated TCR beta chains recognize cytomegalovirus antigens. A later analysis found that TCRs clustered in the first cohort also tended to co-occur in the roughly 110 validation repertoires, with 94% of cluster scores above 0. Most TCR sequences were observed very rarely across donors, whereas some public TCRs were present in many individuals. A later analysis lacked HLA typing for the validation cohort, so it scored co-occurrence in that cohort across all 120 repertoires. The study listed 150 to 200 TCR beta chains as associated with cytomegalovirus. The authors suggested that the approach could potentially be extended to other disease states and immunological phenotypes. The classifier was reported to diagnose cytomegalovirus status with high specificity and sensitivity in both the original and validation cohorts.

Material for sequencing was PBMCs. The receptor was derived from a woman aged 18-29 years in good health and CMV-seropositive. The chain is encoded by TRBV7-2 joined to TRBJ2-6, with no confident D gene call. The CDR3 region has the sequence CASSFSTGANVLTF. The DNA sequence is TGTGCCAGCAGCTTTTCTACCGGGGCCAACGTCCTGACTTTC.